This note documents a single TCR beta chain sequence. This entry comes from a study of control samples from healthy donors and cancer patients. Using immunoSEQ multiplex PCR, the repertoire was profiled, and TCRdb retains in-frame clones only, with some absent. The sample includes about 92,000 clones, roughly 86% seen only once; the top ten take approximately 9.8%. The origin of this receptor is a woman aged 55-70 years in good health. Specimen: blood.

The CDR3 bases are TGTGCCAGAAGCTTAGTACAGGGGGTAGGAGCGACAGATACGCAGTATTTT. Translation gives CARSLVQGVGATDTQYF. The genes are TRBV7-5 and TRBJ2-3; the table names TRBD1, a call not compared with the DNA. TRBV7-5 is shown as a pseudogene. The CDR3 runs 17 residues.